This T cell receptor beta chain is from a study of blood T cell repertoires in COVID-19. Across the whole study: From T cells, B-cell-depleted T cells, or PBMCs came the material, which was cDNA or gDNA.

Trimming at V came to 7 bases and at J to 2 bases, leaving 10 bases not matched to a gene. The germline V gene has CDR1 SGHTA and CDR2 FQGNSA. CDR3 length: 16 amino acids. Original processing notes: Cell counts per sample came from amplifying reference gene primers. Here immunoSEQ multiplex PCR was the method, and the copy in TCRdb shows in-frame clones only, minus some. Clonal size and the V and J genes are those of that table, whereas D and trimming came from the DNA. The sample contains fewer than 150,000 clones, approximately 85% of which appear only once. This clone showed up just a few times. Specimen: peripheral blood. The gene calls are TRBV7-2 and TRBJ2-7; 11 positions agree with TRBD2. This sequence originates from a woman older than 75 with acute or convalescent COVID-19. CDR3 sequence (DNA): TGTGCCAGCATTAATTACGGGACTAGCGGAACCTACGAGCAGTACTTC. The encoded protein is CASINYGTSGTYEQYF.